Presented here are 32 T cell receptor beta chains from one specimen sequenced in a study of T-cell memory formation after mild COVID-19. TCRdb re-analysed the 5' RACE reads in MiXCR, keeping a single row per CDR3 protein. In the table there are over 300,000 distinct CDR3 sequences, more than 20% of which are singletons. What was sequenced was PBMCs or a T cell subset sorted from them (not recorded which). These receptor sequences come from a man aged 18 to 29 who had mild COVID-19 (a few samples of this study predate the infection). Cell type and time point are not known.

V gene TRBV4-3 combines with J gene TRBJ1-1; TRBD1 matches 7 bases. Trimming at V came to 0 bases and at J to 0 bases, leaving 10 bases not matched to a gene. The length of the CDR3 is 18 residues. Germline V gene lookup returns CDR1 LGHNA and CDR2 YSLEER. The CDR3 DNA follows: TGCGCCAGCAGCCAAGACCCCGGGACAGCCGACATGAACACTGAAGCTTTCTTT. It specifies CASSQDPGTADMNTEAFF.

This clonotype turned up a few times. J is TRBJ2-7 and V is TRBV12-3 or TRBV12-4; D assignment may be TRBD1 or TRBD2 (5 bases each). The V gene lost 7 bases and the J gene lost 4 bases, with 17 bases spanning the gap. CDR3 length equals 14 residues. CDR3 region: CASTSPGAGYEQYF. In DNA, the CDR3 is TGTGCCAGCACCAGCCCCGGGGCAGGGTACGAGCAGTACTTC.

This clonotype was seen a few times. The rearrangement links TRBV9 to TRBJ2-7; D call uncertain. The CDR3 runs to 14 residues. V was trimmed by 0 bases and J by 2 bases, leaving 9 bases between them. Germline V gene data show CDR1 as SGDLS and CDR2 as YYNGEE. The CDR3 reads CASSVAGNAYEQYF. CDR3 nucleotides: TGTGCCAGCAGCGTAGCTGGCAACGCCTACGAGCAGTACTTC.

The chain has TRBV20-1 and TRBJ2-3, with 10 bases lining up with TRBD2. CDR1 is DFQATT, CDR2 SNEGSKA, per germline (reference sequence). Losses at the gene ends were 0 bases for V and 1 base for J; bases not matched to a gene: 4. The length of the CDR3 is 16 residues. In DNA form, the CDR3 reads TGCAGTGCTAGAGATTTTCTAGCGGGGGGCACAGATACGCAGTATTTT. Encoded protein: CSARDFLAGGTDTQYF.

There are a few counts of this clonotype. V is TRBV29-1 and J is TRBJ2-3, with TRBD2 matching over 9 bases. In germline, CDR1 is SQVTM, CDR2 ANQGSEA. The trim removed 7 bases at V and 0 bases at J, leaving 8 bases unmatched. The CDR3 loop spans 15 amino acids. CDR3 in DNA: TGCAGCGCACCGCGGGCGGGGGGGAGCACAGATACGCAGTATTTT. It is translated as CSAPRAGGSTDTQYF.

This clonotype was found a few times. The chain has TRBV5-1 and TRBJ2-1, with a weak D call TRBD2 (6 bases). Germline V gives CDR1 SGHRS, CDR2 YFSETQ. V lost 4 bases to trimming and J lost 9 bases, with 14 bases between them. This CDR3 spans 13 amino acids. The CDR3, as DNA: TGCGCCAGCAGCCTACGCCGGGAGCGTGAGCAGTTCTTC. It encodes CASSLRREREQFF.

V is TRBV3-1 and J is TRBJ2-1, with 8 bases identical to TRBD2. J lost 7 bases, V lost 1 base, and 9 bases had no gene match. The CDR3 covers 16 residues. Germline loops: CDR1 LGHDT, CDR2 YNNKEL (reference sequence). CDR3 sequence (DNA): TGTGCCAGCAGCCAAGTGGGCGGGACTAGGGGAAATGAGCAGTTCTTC. Protein sequence: CASSQVGGTRGNEQFF.

This clonotype was seen only a few times. The chain recombines TRBV11-2 with TRBJ2-5, with 11 bases lining up with TRBD2. The CDR3 totals 17 residues. The V gene's germline CDR1 is SGHAT and CDR2 FQNNGV. The J segment lost 2 bases and the V segment lost 3 bases, leaving 8 bases of the junction unmatched. The chain's CDR3 is CASSLGTTSGAQETQYF. CDR3 bases: TGTGCCAGCAGCTTGGGGACGACTAGCGGGGCTCAAGAGACCCAGTACTTC.

The chain has TRBV2 and TRBJ2-7; 7 positions agree with TRBD1. Trimming removed 8 bases from V and 6 bases from J; junction bases left unmatched: 4. The CDR3 spans 11 residues. Germline CDR1 SNHLY, CDR2 FYNNEI. CDR3 DNA: TGTGCCAGCCGGGACAGCCGCGAGCAGTACTTC. The encoded protein is CASRDSREQYF.

This clonotype was detected ten times or more. One end of the junction is discordant with germline, which a read error may explain. V gene TRBV5-1 combines with J gene TRBJ2-6; D unclear. This CDR3 is built from 14 residues. CDR1 and CDR2 from the germline V gene are SGHRS and YFSETQ. The CDR3 sequence is CASSLDSGANVLTF. CDR3 DNA sequence: TGTGCCAGCAGCTTAGACTCTGGGGCCAACGTCCTGACTTTC.

This clonotype was observed a few times. The chain couples TRBV10-3 to TRBJ2-5; 8 bases are a match to TRBD1. This CDR3 region has 16 residues. Germline CDR1 is ENHRY and CDR2 is SYGVKD. J was trimmed by 1 base and V by 3 bases; bases with no gene match: 7. The DNA of the CDR3 is TGTGCCATCAGTGAAAGAGACAGGGGCAGCCAAGAGACCCAGTACTTC. It is translated as CAISERDRGSQETQYF.

This clonotype has ten or more counts. The J gene is TRBJ2-5, the V gene TRBV5-6; D is perhaps TRBD1 (5 bases). Germline CDR1 reads SGHDT; CDR2 reads YYEEEE. Trimming cost V 1 base and J 5 bases, with 12 bases left between them. CDR3 length: 14 amino acids. CDR3 residues: CASSLYYQGETQYF. In DNA form, the CDR3 reads TGTGCCAGCAGCTTGTATTACCAGGGCGAGACCCAGTACTTC.

This clonotype was observed a handful of times. The chain recombines TRBV4-1 with TRBJ2-7; maybe TRBD2 (5 bases). The V gene lost 2 bases and the J gene lost 0 bases, with 11 bases spanning the gap. This CDR3 is 15 amino acids long. Germline V gives CDR1 MGHRA, CDR2 YSYEKL. The CDR3 spells CASSQHGGSSYEQYF. In nucleotides, the CDR3 is TGCGCCAGCAGCCAACATGGAGGAAGCTCCTACGAGCAGTACTTC.

This clonotype was observed at least ten times. The V call is TRBV20-1, the J call TRBJ2-5, with D unclear. The CDR3 runs to 15 residues. CDR1 DFQATT and CDR2 SNEGSKA come from the germline V gene (reference sequence). V lost 1 base, J lost 5 bases, and 17 bases lay in between. CDR3 sequence reads: CSARAVVEQLETQYF. As DNA, the CDR3 is TGCAGTGCTAGAGCTGTGGTTGAACAGTTGGAGACCCAGTACTTC.

This chain joins TRBV15 and TRBJ1-1; D uncertain. Germline CDR1 LNHNV, CDR2 YYDKDF (reference sequence). Trimming took 1 base from V and 5 from J, leaving 11 bases between them. The CDR3 extends over 14 amino acids. The CDR3 DNA follows: TGTGCCACCAGCAGAGCCCGGGCGGGGACTGAAGCTTTCTTT. This sequence encodes CATSRARAGTEAFF.

This clonotype has a count of ten or more. The genes are TRBV9 and TRBJ2-1, with D uncertain. The CDR3 length is 15 residues. Trimming removed 0 bases from V and 4 bases from J, with 11 bases in between. CDR1 and CDR2 from the germline V gene are SGDLS and YYNGEE. The CDR3 is CASSVAPAKYNEQFF. The CDR3 DNA sequence: TGTGCCAGCAGCGTAGCGCCAGCTAAATACAATGAGCAGTTCTTC.

The chain recombines TRBV10-3 with TRBJ2-1, with D possibly matching TRBD1 (5 bases). Germline V gives CDR1 ENHRY, CDR2 SYGVKD. This CDR3 spans 16 amino acids. Trimming shortened V by 0 bases and J by 9 bases, and 18 bases separated the two germline ends. CDR3 region: CAISESTRAPQGEQFF. The CDR3 nucleotides are TGTGCCATCAGTGAGTCGACTCGGGCCCCCCAGGGTGAGCAGTTCTTC.

This clonotype was detected ten times or more. This rearrangement joins TRBV20-1 to TRBJ2-2; the match to TRBD1 covers 9 bases. This CDR3 region has 16 residues. Per germline, CDR1 DFQATT and CDR2 SNEGSKA (reference sequence). V was clipped by 0 bases and J by 4 bases; unmatched bases: 6. The CDR3: CSARDAGTGPTGELFF. CDR3 coding DNA: TGCAGTGCTAGAGATGCCGGGACAGGGCCCACCGGGGAGCTGTTTTTT.

This clonotype has only a few counts. The V call is TRBV6-1, the J call TRBJ1-1; D perhaps matches TRBD1 (5 bases). Trimming removed 2 bases at V and 2 bases at J, with 12 bases between. Germline CDR1 and CDR2: MNHNS and SASEGT. The CDR3 length is 15 residues. CDR3 nucleotides: TGTGCCAGCAGTGAAAGAGTGGGGGTTAACACTGAAGCTTTCTTT. The encoded protein is CASSERVGVNTEAFF.

The chain couples TRBV6-5 to TRBJ2-5, with 8 nucleotides matching TRBD1. J gave up 7 bases and V 0 bases, and 10 bases lay outside the gene matches. The CDR3 length is 16 residues. Germline CDR1 MNHEY, CDR2 SVGAGI. The CDR3 protein is CASSYSSTGGGGTQYF. The CDR3 DNA reads TGTGCCAGCAGTTACTCATCAACAGGGGGTGGGGGGACCCAGTACTTC.

CDR3 in DNA: TGTGCCAGCAGCTTAACAGACTCTGGTTCACCCCTCCACTTT. Its translation is CASSLTDSGSPLHF. The V and J genes are TRBV7-3 and TRBJ1-6; D is unclear. This CDR3 spans 14 amino acids. V lost 0 bases, J lost 9 bases, and 9 bases lay in between. CDR1 is SGHTA, CDR2 FQGTGA, per germline.

The V gene is TRBV29-1, the J gene TRBJ2-3, with D uncertain. Trimming shortened V by 4 bases and J by 1 base, and 6 bases separated the two germline ends. The CDR3 spans 12 residues. The germline V gene encodes CDR1 SQVTM and CDR2 ANQGSEA. CDR3 in DNA: TGCAGCGTTGGGATGGGCACAGATACGCAGTATTTT. Translated, it gives CSVGMGTDTQYF.

The chain is built from TRBV6-2 or TRBV6-3 and TRBJ2-7; possible D gene TRBD2, 6 bases. The V end lost 6 bases, the J end lost 5 bases, and 20 bases lay between the germline ends. Looked up from germline, CDR1 is MNHEY and CDR2 is SVGEGT. The CDR3 length is 15 residues. The CDR3 DNA reads as TGTGCCAGCAGGAGTACCCGGGACTGGGGCAACGAGCAGTACGTC. Its translation is CASRSTRDWGNEQYV.

This clonotype was picked up a small number of times. This rearrangement joins TRBV5-1 to TRBJ1-2; the D is unclear. V was pared by 4 bases and J by 8 bases, with 12 bases between. There are 12 residues in the CDR3. Germline lookup yields CDR1 SGHRS and CDR2 YFSETQ. For the CDR3, the DNA is TGCGCCAGCAGCCCGAACACGGAGGGCTACACCTTC. It specifies CASSPNTEGYTF.

The chain employs TRBV27 and TRBJ2-7; possibly TRBD1 or TRBD2 for D (6 bases each). The CDR3 extends over 15 amino acids. Deletions cut 6 bases from V and 2 bases from J, with 17 bases between. Germline V lookup: CDR1 MNHEY, CDR2 SMNVEV (reference sequence). The CDR3 spells CASRNAGHRTYEQYF. The CDR3 coding sequence is TGTGCCAGCAGAAACGCGGGACACCGAACCTACGAGCAGTACTTC.

V and J are TRBV24-1 and TRBJ2-1; a weak D match, TRBD2 (5 bases). The V end was cut by 5 bases, the J end by 5 bases, with 12 bases between. CDR1 and CDR2 from the germline V gene are KGHDR and SFDVKD. The CDR3 spans 14 residues. DNA for the CDR3: TGTGCCACCAGTGCCCCTGCAGCGGACAATGAGCAGTTCTTC. Its protein is CATSAPAADNEQFF.

There are a few counts of this clonotype. The J gene is TRBJ1-5, the V gene TRBV7-9; D remains ambiguous. CDR3 length equals 14 residues. V was cut by 1 base and J by 4 bases, with 8 bases left in between. Germline V gene data show CDR1 as SEHNR and CDR2 as FQNEAQ (reference sequence). The CDR3 bases are TGTGCCAGCAGCTTAGGCACGCCGAATCAGCCCCAGCATTTT. This codes for CASSLGTPNQPQHF.

The rearrangement links TRBV12-3 or TRBV12-4 to TRBJ1-1, with 11 bases lining up with TRBD1. CDR3 size: 14 residues. V dropped 7 bases and J dropped 4; count of bases not matched to a gene: 5. CDR3 DNA sequence: TGTGCCAGCACCACGGGACAGGGGGTCACTGAAGCTTTCTTT. This sequence encodes CASTTGQGVTEAFF.

In its sample, this clonotype was seen a few times. The J gene is TRBJ2-1, the V gene TRBV30; 7 bases are a match to TRBD2. CDR3 length: 16 residues. Germline V gene data show CDR1 as GTSNPN and CDR2 as SVGIG (reference sequence). V was pared by 6 bases and J by 7 bases, with 18 bases of the junction left unmatched. The CDR3: CACYNFGGTGGNEQFF. The CDR3 DNA sequence: TGTGCCTGCTACAACTTCGGCGGGACCGGGGGGAATGAGCAGTTCTTC.

V gene TRBV4-1 combines with J gene TRBJ2-7; a weak D match, TRBD1 (6 bases). Trimming stripped 1 base from V and 2 bases from J, with 12 bases between. Germline V gene data show CDR1 as MGHRA and CDR2 as YSYEKL. This CDR3 contains 15 residues. CDR3 loop: CASSQGRQGPYEQYF. The DNA for the CDR3 is TGCGCCAGCAGCCAAGGCCGGCAGGGGCCCTACGAGCAGTACTTC.

This clonotype was seen repeatedly, ten times or more. The gene calls are TRBV6-4 and TRBJ2-1, with D perhaps matching TRBD1 (6 bases). The CDR3 extends over 15 amino acids. Trimming removed 2 bases from V and 4 bases from J, with 12 bases in between. The germline V gene has CDR1 MRHNA and CDR2 SNTAGT. This chain's CDR3 is CASSDGRGPYNEQFF. The CDR3 nucleotides read TGTGCCAGCAGTGACGGCAGGGGACCTTACAATGAGCAGTTCTTC.

There are a few counts of this clonotype. The gene calls are TRBV12-3 or TRBV12-4 and TRBJ1-2; 11 nucleotides match TRBD1. The J segment lost 8 bases and the V segment lost 8 bases, leaving 7 bases of the junction unmatched. CDR3 length: 13 amino acids. The CDR3 reads CASGQGASGGYTF. CDR3 bases: TGTGCCAGCGGACAGGGGGCTTCGGGAGGCTACACCTTC.